A selection of T cell receptor beta chains follows, all from one sample in a study of blood T cell repertoires in COVID-19. Sequencing was performed with immunoSEQ multiplex PCR; in TCRdb, only in-frame clones are kept and a portion is missing. Of a few hundred thousand clones in the sample, over 70% were seen once. Sequencing was carried out using PBMCs or T cells enriched from blood (not recorded which). The receptors originated from a man aged 25-45 years who had recovered from COVID-19. The CDR3 runs from the conserved cysteine through the conserved F or W. D genes are given only for firm matches. The size field is filled for only some rows; it gives once, few, many or a size class.

J gene | clone size | D gene | V gene | CDR3 DNA | CDR3 protein
TRBJ2-3 | . | TRBD2 | TRBV24-1 | TGTGCCACCAGTGATTTTGGGACTAGCGGGGGGACTAGCACAGATACGCAGTATTTT | CATSDFGTSGGTSTDTQYF
TRBJ1-5 | . | . | TRBV10-1 | TGCGCCAGCAGTATGGGGGGGGTCAATCAGCCCCAGCATTTT | CASSMGGVNQPQHF
TRBJ1-6 | few | . | TRBV30 | TGTGCCTGGAGTGTGTCGGGGTTCGGTTCACCCCTCCACTTT | CAWSVSGFGSPLHF
TRBJ2-7 | . | . | TRBV7-9 | TGTGCCAGCAGTCAACCCGCGGCCAGCTCGAGCTCCTACGAGCAGTACTTC | CASSQPAASSSSYEQYF
TRBJ2-3 | . | TRBD2 | TRBV13 | TGTGCCAGCAGCCCCACTAGCGGGGGGCCGCCAGATACGCAGTATTTT | CASSPTSGGPPDTQYF
TRBJ2-1 | . | TRBD1 | TRBV10-3 | TGTGCCATCAATACCTCGGACAGGGAGAATGAGCAGTTCTTC | CAINTSDRENEQFF
TRBJ2-3 | . | TRBD1 | TRBV19 | TGTGCCAGTATGGACAGGGGGCGAGATACGCAGTATTTT | CASMDRGRDTQYF
TRBJ1-6 | . | TRBD1 | TRBV5-1 | TGCGCCAGCCGGGGGACAGGCAATAATTCACCCCTCCACTTT | CASRGTGNNSPLHF
TRBJ1-6 | . | . | TRBV5-1 | TGCGCCAGCGGGGAATGGACATCCGAAAATTCACCCCTCCACTTT | CASGEWTSENSPLHF
TRBJ1-3 | . | . | TRBV5-1 | TGCGCCAGCAGCTTGGAACACCCCAACTCTGGAAACACCATATATTTT | CASSLEHPNSGNTIYF
TRBJ2-7 | . | . | TRBV5-1 | TGCGCCAGCAGAAGGGACTCCAACTCCTACGAGCAGTACTTC | CASRRDSNSYEQYF
TRBJ1-6 | . | . | TRBV30 | TGTGCCCTTCGGGAGTCCTATAATTCACCCCTCCACTTT | CALRESYNSPLHF
TRBJ2-3 | . | TRBD1 | TRBV5-1 | TGCGCCAGCAGCTTAGCCGTCACAGGGGGCGCTTCAGATACGCAGTATTTT | CASSLAVTGGASDTQYF
TRBJ1-1 | . | . | TRBV25-1 | TGTGCCAGCAAGGAGACTGGACAGCACACTGAAGCTTTCTTT | CASKETGQHTEAFF
TRBJ2-2 | . | . | TRBV7-8 | TGTGCCAGCAGCTTAGGTCGTCCAGCGTCGAACACCGGGGAGCTGTTTTTT | CASSLGRPASNTGELFF
TRBJ2-7 | . | . | TRBV3-1/TRBV3-2 | TGTGCCAGCAGCCAGGTAGTAGACAGTTACCTACGAGTGGAGTACTTC | CASSQVVDSYLRVEYF
TRBJ2-7 | . | TRBD2 | TRBV4-2 | TGTGCCAGCAGCCTACTAGCGGGGGGTACTCTCTCCTACGAGCAGTACTTC | CASSLLAGGTLSYEQYF
TRBJ1-2 | . | . | TRBV12-3/TRBV12-4 | TGTGCCAGCAGCCTTGGGGGGAACTATGGCTACACCTTC | CASSLGGNYGYTF
TRBJ1-6 | . | . | TRBV27 | TGTGCCAGCAGTTTCGAAGGGAGTCTATCACCCCTCCACTTT | CASSFEGSLSPLHF
TRBJ1-2 | once | TRBD1 | TRBV7-2 | TGTGCCAGCACCCCACAGGGGGGCAGTAGGGATGGCTACACCTTC | CASTPQGGSRDGYTF
TRBJ2-5 | . | . | TRBV6-5 | TGTGCCAGCAGTTACTCTTCCATCCAAGAGACCCAGTACTTC | CASSYSSIQETQYF
TRBJ2-5 | . | . | TRBV4-1 | TGCGCCAGCAGCCAAGGCGTGACAGAACAAGAGACCCAGTACTTC | CASSQGVTEQETQYF
TRBJ1-2 | . | TRBD1 | TRBV27 | TGTGCCAGCAGTTTATCATTTAGGGACAGAAGAGGTGGCTACACCTTC | CASSLSFRDRRGGYTF
TRBJ2-3 | . | TRBD2 | TRBV24-1 | TGTGCCACCAGTGATCCCAGAAAGAATAGCGGGGTGGCAGATACGCAGTATTTT | CATSDPRKNSGVADTQYF
TRBJ2-5 | . | TRBD1 | TRBV9 | TGTGCCAGCAGCGACCCGCACAGGGGCGAGGATGGCCAAGAGACCCAGTACTTC | CASSDPHRGEDGQETQYF
TRBJ2-7 | . | TRBD1 | TRBV11-3 | TGTGCCAGCAGCCGGGGACAGGGGGCGACCTACGAGCAGTACTTC | CASSRGQGATYEQYF
TRBJ2-1 | . | TRBD1 | TRBV7-9 | TGTGCCAGCAGCTTAGGAAGGGGGCAGTACAATGAGCAGTTCTTC | CASSLGRGQYNEQFF
TRBJ2-1 | . | TRBD1 | TRBV5-1 | TGCGCCAGCAGCTTGGAAGGACAGGGGGCTTACAATGAGCAGTTCTTC | CASSLEGQGAYNEQFF
TRBJ2-3 | once | TRBD2 | TRBV11-3 | TGTGCCAGCAGCCCCGGACTAGCTGTCCCAGATACGCAGTATTTT | CASSPGLAVPDTQYF
TRBJ1-5 | few | . | TRBV19 | TGTGCCAGTTCCCACGCGGGGGGCAATCAGCCCCAGCATTTT | CASSHAGGNQPQHF
TRBJ2-7 | . | TRBD1 | TRBV6-4 | TGTGCCAGCAGTGAAACGACAGGGAACTCCTACGAGCAGTACTTC | CASSETTGNSYEQYF
TRBJ1-5 | . | TRBD1 | TRBV5-4 | TGTGCCAGCAGCTACGGGACAGGGGGAAGCAATCAGCCCCAGCATTTT | CASSYGTGGSNQPQHF
TRBJ2-7 | . | . | TRBV28 | TGTGCCAGCAGTTTCAACCAGGGAACTTTGTACGAGCAGTACTTC | CASSFNQGTLYEQYF
TRBJ2-5 | . | . | TRBV27 | TGTGCCAGCTCACCGGGTCAGACTTGGACCCAGTACTTC | CASSPGQTWTQYF
TRBJ2-6 | . | . | TRBV4-1 | TGCGCCAGCAGCCTCTTAAGAGCGGACCGCCCCCCGGGGGCCAACGTCCTGACTTTC | CASSLLRADRPPGANVLTF
TRBJ1-2 | once | TRBD1 | TRBV9 | TGTGCCAGCAGCGTGGGGACAGGAGACTATGGCTACACCTTC | CASSVGTGDYGYTF
TRBJ1-5 | . | TRBD1 | TRBV30 | TGTGCCTGCTGGGACAGGGGACATCAGCCCCAGCATTTT | CACWDRGHQPQHF
TRBJ1-3 | . | . | TRBV19 | TGTGCCAGTCACAGCTCTACCCTTGGAAACACCATATATTTT | CASHSSTLGNTIYF
TRBJ1-4 | . | . | TRBV15 | TGTGCCACCAGCAGAGAATCAGGGTATGAAAAACTGTTTTTT | CATSRESGYEKLFF
TRBJ1-1 | . | TRBD1 | TRBV6-5 | TGTGCCAGCAGTTCCGGACAGGGGGGCACTGAAGCTTTCTTT | CASSSGQGGTEAFF
TRBJ1-4 | . | TRBD1 | TRBV5-1 | TGCGCCAGCAGCTTGGGCCGCTTTGGACAGGCGATAAATGAAAAACTGTTTTTT | CASSLGRFGQAINEKLFF
TRBJ2-1 | once | . | TRBV15 | TGTGCCACCAACACCCGGGATCGGTTTACCCATGAGCAGTTCTTC | CATNTRDRFTHEQFF
TRBJ1-6 | once | . | TRBV16 | TGTGCCAGCAGCCAATTCAGGGATCGTAGGAATTCACCCCTCCACTTT | CASSQFRDRRNSPLHF
TRBJ1-5 | . | . | TRBV12-3/TRBV12-4 | TGTGCCAGCAGGAGTGTCGGCAATCAGCCCCAGCATTTT | CASRSVGNQPQHF
TRBJ2-1 | . | TRBD1 | TRBV11-2 | TGTGCCAGCAGCTTAACCGGCGCAGGGGGCAGTGAGCAGTTCTTC | CASSLTGAGGSEQFF
TRBJ2-7 | . | . | TRBV4-1 | TGCGCCAGCAGCCACGGCCGGGACTACGAGCAGTACTTC | CASSHGRDYEQYF
TRBJ1-5 | . | . | TRBV28 | TGTGCCAGACCACACCAGCCCCAGCATTTT | CARPHQPQHF
TRBJ1-6 | . | . | TRBV7-9 | TGTGCCACTTCCGGGACAAAAGGAAATAATTCACCCCTCCACTTT | CATSGTKGNNSPLHF
TRBJ1-5 | . | TRBD1 | TRBV2 | TGTGCCAGCAGTAAGACAGGGTACAATCAGCCCCAGCATTTT | CASSKTGYNQPQHF
TRBJ2-5 | . | TRBD1 | TRBV2 | TGTGCCAGCACCTACAGGGGTCTCACGACCCAGTACTTC | CASTYRGLTTQYF
TRBJ2-7 | few | . | TRBV4-1 | TGCGCCAGCAGCCAAGAGAACAGTAGAGGGGAGCAGTACTTC | CASSQENSRGEQYF
TRBJ1-5 | . | . | TRBV5-1 | TGCGCCAGCAGCTTGCTAGCAGGGGACAATCAGCCCCAGCATTTT | CASSLLAGDNQPQHF
TRBJ1-2 | . | TRBD1 | TRBV5-8 | TGTGCCAGCAGCAGAGACAGGGGGGACTATGGCTACACCTTC | CASSRDRGDYGYTF